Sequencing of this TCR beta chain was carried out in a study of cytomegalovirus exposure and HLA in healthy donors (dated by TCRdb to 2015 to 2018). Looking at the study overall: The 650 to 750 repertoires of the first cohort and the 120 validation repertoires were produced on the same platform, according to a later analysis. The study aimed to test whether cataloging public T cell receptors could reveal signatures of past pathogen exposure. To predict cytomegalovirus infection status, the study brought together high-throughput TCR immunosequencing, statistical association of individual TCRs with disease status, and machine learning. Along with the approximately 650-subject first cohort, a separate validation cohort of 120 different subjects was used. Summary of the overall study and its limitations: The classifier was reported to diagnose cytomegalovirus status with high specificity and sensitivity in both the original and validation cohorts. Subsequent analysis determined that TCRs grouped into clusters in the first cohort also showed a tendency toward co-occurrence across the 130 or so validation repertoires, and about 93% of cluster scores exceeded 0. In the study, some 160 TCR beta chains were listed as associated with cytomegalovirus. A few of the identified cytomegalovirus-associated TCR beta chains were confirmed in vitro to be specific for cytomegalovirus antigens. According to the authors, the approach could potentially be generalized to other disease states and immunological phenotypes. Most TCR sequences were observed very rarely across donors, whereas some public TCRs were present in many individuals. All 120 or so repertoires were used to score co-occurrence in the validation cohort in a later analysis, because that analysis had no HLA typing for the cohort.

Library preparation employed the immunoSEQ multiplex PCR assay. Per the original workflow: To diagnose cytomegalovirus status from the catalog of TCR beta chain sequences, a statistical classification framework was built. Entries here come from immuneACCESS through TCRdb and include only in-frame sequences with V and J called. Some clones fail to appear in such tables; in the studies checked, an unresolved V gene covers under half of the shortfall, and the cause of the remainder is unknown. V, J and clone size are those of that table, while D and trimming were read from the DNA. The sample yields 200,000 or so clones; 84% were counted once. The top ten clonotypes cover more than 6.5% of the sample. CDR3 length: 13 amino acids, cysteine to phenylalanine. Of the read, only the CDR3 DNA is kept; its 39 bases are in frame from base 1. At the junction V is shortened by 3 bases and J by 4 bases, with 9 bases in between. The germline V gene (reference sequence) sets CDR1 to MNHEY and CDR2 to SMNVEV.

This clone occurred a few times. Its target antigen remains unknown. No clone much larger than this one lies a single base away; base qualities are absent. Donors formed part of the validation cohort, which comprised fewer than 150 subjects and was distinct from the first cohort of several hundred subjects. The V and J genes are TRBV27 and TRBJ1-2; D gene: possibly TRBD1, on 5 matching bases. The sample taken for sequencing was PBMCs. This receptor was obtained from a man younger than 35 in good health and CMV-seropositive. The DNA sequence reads TGTGCCAGCAGTTTGGGGCAGACCTATGGCTACACCTTC. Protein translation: CASSLGQTYGYTF.